The T cell receptor beta chain described here comes from a study of cytomegalovirus exposure and HLA in healthy donors. Notes on the study in general: A reported reduction in N-insertions relative to the approximately 600-donor mean was seen in an Asian-associated ancestry cluster in a later analysis.

The V gene's germline CDR1 is SGHTA and CDR2 FQGNSA. Trimming removed 2 bases from V and 1 base from J, with 12 bases in between. This CDR3 has 16 residues. A word on this clone: Antigen unknown.

Primers: 60 Vbeta forward and 13 Jbeta reverse. Measured with immunoSEQ multiplex PCR; TCRdb has only the in-frame clones, and not every one. The sample has approximately 100,000 clones; less than 80% are singletons. Although they were nominally healthy when sampled, donors likely had unrecorded immune exposures. Sequencing input: PBMCs. The clonotype comes from a man aged 35 to 55 in good health and CMV-seronegative. This chain connects TRBV7-2 to TRBJ2-4; D perhaps matches TRBD2 (6 bases). DNA for the CDR3: TGTGCCAGCAGCTTATCCGGGGGTGGGGCCAAAAACATTCAGTACTTC. Encoded protein: CASSLSGGGAKNIQYF.